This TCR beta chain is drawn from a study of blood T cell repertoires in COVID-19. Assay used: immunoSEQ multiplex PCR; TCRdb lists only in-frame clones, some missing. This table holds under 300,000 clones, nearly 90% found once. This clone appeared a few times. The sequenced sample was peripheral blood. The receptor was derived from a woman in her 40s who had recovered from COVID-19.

The CDR3 region is CASSLTGGHTEAFF. DNA of the CDR3: TGTGCCAGCAGCCTCACAGGGGGTCATACTGAAGCTTTCTTT. V and J are TRBV7-9 and TRBJ1-1; 8 nucleotides line up with TRBD1. Germline lookup yields CDR1 SEHNR and CDR2 FQNEAQ (reference sequence). Trimming removed 5 bases from V and 5 bases from J; junction bases left unmatched: 7. The CDR3 runs to 14 residues.